This T cell receptor (beta chain) was documented in a study of tumor-infiltrating lymphocytes in primary liver carcinoma. Study-wide results and caveats: The difference in top-250-clone fraction between tumors and blood was significant, favoring tumors (p = 0.039). Bulk unsorted sampling precluded comparing CD4+ and CD8+ repertoires.

RNA was extracted from whole blood without cell sorting, alongside germline DNA. Chronic HBV infection was present in the patients, who were treatment-naive. Before any surgery took place, four milliliters of peripheral blood were collected. V shed 0 bases, J shed 6 bases, and the junction held 9 bases outside the gene matches. Germline V gene data show CDR1 as ENHRY and CDR2 as SYGVKD. The CDR3 spans 16 residues. Details on this clonotype: The antigen remains unidentified.

Total RNA (around 500 ng) served as template for TCR beta cDNA synthesis primed by a constant-region primer. Slightly modified ARM-PCR served as the procedure for the TCR beta libraries. These libraries came from three rounds of nested multiplex PCR. Two initial PCR rounds of approximately 10 cycles each paired TRBV1-TRBV30 forward primers with a C-beta reverse primer. Using its own MiXCR run on the multiplex PCR reads, TCRdb lists one record per CDR3 protein. The sample has more than 150,000 distinct CDR3 sequences, around 60% seen once. Sequenced sample: peripheral blood. This chain uses TRBV10-3 with TRBJ2-7, with TRBD2 identical over 9 bases. The origin of this receptor is a man aged 40-55 years with primary liver carcinoma and hepatitis B virus infection. This CDR3 is CAISESMSSGIGEQYF. For the CDR3, the DNA is TGTGCCATCAGTGAGTCGATGTCTAGCGGGATCGGCGAGCAGTACTTC.